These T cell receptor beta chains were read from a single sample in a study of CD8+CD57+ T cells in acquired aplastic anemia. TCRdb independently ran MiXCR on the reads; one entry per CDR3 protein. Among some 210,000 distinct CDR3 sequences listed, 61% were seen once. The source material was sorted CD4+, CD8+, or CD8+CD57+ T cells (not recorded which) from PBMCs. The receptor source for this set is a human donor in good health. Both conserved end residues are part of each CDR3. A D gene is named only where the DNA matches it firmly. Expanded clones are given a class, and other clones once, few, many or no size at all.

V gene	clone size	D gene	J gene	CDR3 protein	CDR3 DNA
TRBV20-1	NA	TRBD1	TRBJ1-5	CSARGGGGNNQPQHF	TGCAGTGCTAGAGGGGGAGGGGGCAACAATCAGCCCCAGCATTTT
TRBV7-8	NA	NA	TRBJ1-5	CASSTRRDNQPQHF	TGTGCCAGCAGCACCCGACGGGACAATCAGCCCCAGCATTTT
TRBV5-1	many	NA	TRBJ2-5	CASSLYPGQETQYF	TGCGCCAGCAGCTTGTACCCAGGGCAAGAGACCCAGTACTTC
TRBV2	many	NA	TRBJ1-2	CASSEAEANHRANYGYTF	TGTGCCAGCAGTGAAGCCGAAGCGAACCACCGGGCGAACTATGGCTACACCTTC
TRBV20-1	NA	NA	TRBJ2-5	CSARRTVGETQYF	TGCAGTGCTAGACGGACTGTTGGGGAGACCCAGTACTTC
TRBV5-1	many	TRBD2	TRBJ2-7	CASRTSTGTSHGEQYF	TGCGCCAGCAGGACGTCTACCGGGACTAGCCACGGCGAGCAGTACTTC
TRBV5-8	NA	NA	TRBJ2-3	CASSLGDSDTQYF	TGTGCCAGCAGCTTGGGCGACAGTGATACGCAGTATTTT
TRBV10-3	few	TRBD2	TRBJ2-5	CAISQGGETQYF	TGTGCCATCAGTCAGGGAGGGGAGACCCAGTACTTC
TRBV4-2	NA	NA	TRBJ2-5	CASSQDPWTAQETQYF	TGTGCCAGCAGCCAAGATCCGTGGACGGCTCAAGAGACCCAGTACTTC
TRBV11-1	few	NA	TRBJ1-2	CASSRDSRLGGYTF	TGTGCCAGCAGCCGGGACTCCCGTCTCGGGGGCTACACCTTC
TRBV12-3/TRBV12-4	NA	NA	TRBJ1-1	CASSLWDAEAFF	TGTGCCAGCAGTTTATGGGATGCTGAAGCTTTCTTT
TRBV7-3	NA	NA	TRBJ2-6	CASSLTLSSGANVLTF	TGTGCCAGCAGCTTAACGCTGAGCTCTGGGGCCAACGTCCTGACTTTC
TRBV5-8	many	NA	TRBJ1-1	CASSRPKMTGGTEAFF	TGTGCCAGCAGCAGACCGAAAATGACGGGGGGCACTGAAGCTTTCTTT
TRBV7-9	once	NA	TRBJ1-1	CASSDTGPTEAFF	TGTGCCAGCAGCGACACCGGACCCACTGAAGCTTTCTTT
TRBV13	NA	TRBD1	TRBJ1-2	CASSPVGQGFYGYTF	TGTGCCAGCAGCCCAGTGGGACAGGGATTCTATGGCTACACCTTC
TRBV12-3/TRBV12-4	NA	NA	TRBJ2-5	CASSSANYGYTFGTEQETQYF	NA
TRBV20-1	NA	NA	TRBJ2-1	CSAVVNEQFF	TGCAGTGCGGTCGTCAATGAGCAGTTCTTC
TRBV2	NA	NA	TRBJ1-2	CASSAEANYGYTF	TGTGCCAGCAGTGCGGAAGCTAACTATGGCTACACCTTC
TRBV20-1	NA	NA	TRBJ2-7	CSARVKGNPEQYF	TGCAGTGCTAGGGTCAAGGGTAATCCCGAGCAGTACTTC
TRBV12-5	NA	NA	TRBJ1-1	CASSFALNTEAFF	TGTGCCAGCAGTTTCGCCCTGAACACTGAAGCTTTCTTT
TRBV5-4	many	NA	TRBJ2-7	CASSLAGRNYEQYF	TGTGCCAGCAGCTTGGCCGGGCGAAATTACGAGCAGTACTTC
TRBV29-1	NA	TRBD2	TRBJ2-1	CSAKGTSGSLDEQFF	TGCAGCGCCAAGGGGACTAGCGGGAGCCTCGATGAGCAGTTCTTC
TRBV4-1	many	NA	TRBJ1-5	CVQENSNQPQHF	TGCGTGCAGGAGAATAGCAATCAGCCCCAGCATTTT
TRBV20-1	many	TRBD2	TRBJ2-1	CSARDLGAGGVNYNEQFF	TGCAGTGCTAGAGATCTGGGAGCGGGGGGGGTTAACTACAATGAGCAGTTCTTC
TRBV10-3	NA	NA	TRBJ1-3	CAIRPEDTIYF	TGTGCCATCAGACCGGAGGACACCATATATTTT
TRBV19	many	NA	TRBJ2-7	CASSSRLEASYEQYF	TGTGCCAGTAGTTCGAGACTAGAAGCATCCTACGAGCAGTACTTC
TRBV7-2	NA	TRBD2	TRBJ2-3	CASSLGLAADTQYF	TGTGCCAGCAGCTTAGGACTAGCGGCAGATACGCAGTATTTT
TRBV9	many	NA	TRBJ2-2	CASSAVTNTGELFF	TGTGCCAGCAGCGCAGTCACGAACACCGGGGAGCTGTTTTTT
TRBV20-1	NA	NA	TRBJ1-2	CSAREGGSGGYTF	TGCAGTGCTAGAGAAGGGGGGTCTGGTGGCTACACCTTC
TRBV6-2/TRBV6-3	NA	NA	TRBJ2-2	CASRPQQGIGTGELFF	TGTGCCAGCAGGCCTCAACAGGGCATTGGCACCGGGGAGCTGTTTTTT
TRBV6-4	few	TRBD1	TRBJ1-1	CASSEPGQYTEAFF	TGTGCCAGCAGTGAGCCGGGACAGTACACTGAAGCTTTCTTT
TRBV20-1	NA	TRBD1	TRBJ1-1	CRPGGQGLIDTEAFF	TGCAGGCCTGGAGGACAGGGGTTGATCGACACTGAAGCTTTCTTT
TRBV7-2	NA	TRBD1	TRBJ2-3	CASSPRYDRGQDTQYF	TGTGCCAGCAGCCCCCGATACGACAGGGGGCAAGATACGCAGTATTTT
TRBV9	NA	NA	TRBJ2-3	CASSPGGIRTDTQYF	TGTGCCAGCAGCCCAGGGGGGATCCGCACAGATACGCAGTATTTT
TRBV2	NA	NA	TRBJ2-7	CASSPRVGNEQYF	TGTGCCAGCAGTCCCCGGGTGGGTAACGAGCAGTACTTC
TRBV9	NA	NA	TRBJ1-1	CASSPKGVGTEAFF	TGTGCCAGCAGCCCGAAAGGGGTGGGAACTGAAGCTTTCTTT
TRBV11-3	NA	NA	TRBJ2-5	CASSSLDSQETQYF	TGTGCCAGCAGCTCGTTGGACAGCCAAGAGACCCAGTACTTC
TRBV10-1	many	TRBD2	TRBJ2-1	CASSESGGAGGTNEQFF	TGCGCCAGCAGTGAGTCGGGGGGGGCGGGAGGAACAAATGAGCAGTTCTTC
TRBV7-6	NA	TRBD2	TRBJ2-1	CASSLAETEQFF	TGTGCCAGCAGCCTAGCGGAAACTGAGCAGTTCTTC
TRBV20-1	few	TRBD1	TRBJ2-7	CSATRTGSYEQYF	TGCAGTGCGACAAGGACAGGGTCCTACGAGCAGTACTTC
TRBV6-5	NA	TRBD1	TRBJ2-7	CASTGRDRAYEQYF	TGTGCCAGCACAGGAAGGGACAGGGCCTACGAGCAGTACTTC
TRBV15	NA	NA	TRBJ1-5	CATNQGGRGNGQPQHF	TGTGCCACCAACCAAGGAGGGAGGGGTAACGGTCAGCCCCAGCATTTT
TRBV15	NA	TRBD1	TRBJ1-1	CATSRQGARTEAFF	TGTGCCACCAGCAGACAGGGGGCTCGTACTGAAGCTTTCTTT
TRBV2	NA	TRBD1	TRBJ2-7	CAGGQDDEQYF	TGTGCCGGAGGACAGGACGACGAGCAGTACTTC
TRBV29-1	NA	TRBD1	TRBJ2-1	CSVAPGQGRLRNEQFF	TGCAGCGTAGCTCCGGGACAGGGTCGGCTGAGGAATGAGCAGTTCTTC
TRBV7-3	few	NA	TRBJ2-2	CASSLGRWELFF	TGTGCCAGCAGCTTAGGGCGTTGGGAGCTGTTTTTT
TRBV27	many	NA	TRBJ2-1	CASGSLGEQFF	TGTGCCAGCGGATCCCTCGGTGAGCAGTTCTTC
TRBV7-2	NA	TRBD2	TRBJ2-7	CASSPITSGGSYEQYF	TGTGCCAGCAGCCCGATAACTAGCGGGGGTTCCTACGAGCAGTACTTC
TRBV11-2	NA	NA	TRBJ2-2	CASPGNTGELFF	TGTGCCAGCCCTGGAAACACCGGGGAGCTGTTTTTT
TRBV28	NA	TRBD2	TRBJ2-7	CASGGSFNEQYF	TGTGCCAGCGGCGGGAGCTTCAACGAGCAGTACTTC
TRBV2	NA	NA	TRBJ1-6	CASSDVDSPLHF	TGTGCCAGCAGTGACGTTGATTCACCCCTCCACTTT
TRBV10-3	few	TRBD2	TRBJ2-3	CAISESMLAGVLDTQYF	TGTGCCATCAGTGAGTCTATGCTAGCGGGAGTCTTAGATACGCAGTATTTT
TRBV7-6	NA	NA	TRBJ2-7	CASSPRALPYEQYF	TGTGCCAGCAGCCCTAGAGCGTTACCCTACGAGCAGTACTTC